These T cell receptor beta chains were read from a single sample in a study of OX40 agonist ivuxolimab in advanced cancers. Produced via immunoSEQ multiplex PCR; TCRdb's table is partial and in-frame only. Of around 100,000 clones listed, roughly 90% are singletons. The specimen comprised CD4+ or CD8+ T cells sorted from blood, sampled in a trial of the OX40 agonist ivuxolimab. These receptor sequences come from an adult with an advanced solid tumor such as melanoma, head and neck, liver or kidney cancer. The CDR3 runs from the conserved cysteine through the conserved F or W. Fields, in order: J gene, D gene, V gene, CDR3 DNA, CDR3 protein. A D gene is named only where the DNA matches it firmly.

TRBJ2-7,TRBD2,TRBV11-2,TGTGCCAGCAGTTCACTAGCGGGAGGATCCTACGAGCAGTACTTC,CASSSLAGGSYEQYF
TRBJ2-3,NA,TRBV30,TGTGCCTGGAGTGTACTGGATCTAGGAGCAAGGGGTACGCAGTATTTT,CAWSVLDLGARGTQYF
TRBJ2-7,NA,TRBV21-1,TGTGCCAGCAGCAATAAATTAACAATAGCCTACGAGCAGTACTTC,CASSNKLTIAYEQYF
TRBJ2-5,NA,TRBV4-1,TGCGCCAGCAGCCGCCGGGACGGCCAAGAGACCCAGTACTTC,CASSRRDGQETQYF
TRBJ1-5,TRBD1,TRBV7-2,TGTGCCAGCAGCTTAGGTATCACAGGGGGAGATCAGCCCCAGCATTTT,CASSLGITGGDQPQHF
TRBJ1-2,NA,TRBV9,TGTGCCAGCAGCATAAGGGTTGAGGGTGGCTACACCTTC,CASSIRVEGGYTF
TRBJ1-5,NA,TRBV2,TGTGCCAGCAGTGATTCCCGGGGGGGACGAAATCAGCCCCAGCATTTT,CASSDSRGGRNQPQHF
TRBJ2-6,NA,TRBV7-3,TGTGCCAGCAGCTTTCTGGGAGCCGGGGCCAACGTCCTGACTTTC,CASSFLGAGANVLTF
TRBJ1-1,NA,TRBV20-1,TGCACCACCTCAAGGGGCACTGAAGCTTTCTTT,CTTSRGTEAFF
TRBJ1-6,TRBD1,TRBV10-3,TGTGCCATCAGACCAGGGGGCTCTGGTTCACCCCTCCACTTT,CAIRPGGSGSPLHF
TRBJ2-5,NA,TRBV5-8,TGTGCCAGCAGCTTGTTAGGCCAGGGGAAGGAGACCCAGTACTTC,CASSLLGQGKETQYF